This TCR beta chain comes out of a study of CD8+ T cells in alopecia areata. Study-wide background: Once tofacitinib had been taken for 6 to 18 months, 6 months off drug followed.

Isolated RNA was reverse transcribed into cDNA used as the sequencing template. Clones were read by immunoSEQ multiplex PCR, and TCRdb kept only the in-frame ones, dropping some. There are over 150,000 clones in the sample; around three fifths occur only once, and approximately 14% lies in the top ten. As to treatment: oral pan-JAK inhibitor, 5-10 mg twice daily. Alopecia areata patients provided lesional scalp punch biopsies and peripheral blood. A remark on this clone: Its antigen is not known.

Deletions cut 6 bases from V and 0 bases from J, with 11 bases between. The V gene's germline CDR1 is MNHEY and CDR2 SVGAGI. The CDR3 runs 14 residues. Broader study findings: Scalp clonality and expanded CD8+ clones among the top 100 were significantly decreased by tofacitinib. Under tofacitinib, numerous expanded lesional clonotypes remained detectable in scalp and blood.

The chain couples TRBV6-5 to TRBJ1-2; possibly TRBD1 for D (6 bases). The sample consisted of CD4+ T cells sorted from blood, taken at week 24, from a patient treated with tofacitinib. The TCR originated in a human donor with alopecia areata. The CDR3 DNA reads as TGTGCCAGCAGGGGGGGCGGACCTAACTATGGCTACACCTTC. Its translation is CASRGGGPNYGYTF.